This T cell receptor (beta chain) was captured in a study of OX40 agonist ivuxolimab in advanced cancers. The V end lost 4 bases, the J end lost 4 bases, and 14 bases lay between the germline ends. Germline V lookup: CDR1 SGHTA, CDR2 FQGTGA. This CDR3 is 15 amino acids long. TCRdb keeps only in-frame clones here, not all; method: immunoSEQ multiplex PCR. The sample has about 110,000 clones; around 93% are singletons. This specimen consisted of CD4+ or CD8+ T cells sorted from blood, obtained in a trial of the OX40 agonist ivuxolimab. The gene calls are TRBV7-3 and TRBJ2-1; tentatively, D is TRBD1 or TRBD2 (6 bases each). This receptor was taken from an adult with an advanced solid tumor such as melanoma, head and neck, liver or kidney cancer. CDR3 DNA sequence: TGTGCCAGCAGCTCGAGCGGAGGGGGATACAATGAGCAGTTCTTC. It translates to CASSSSGGGYNEQFF.